These 10 T cell receptor beta chains came from one sample sequenced in a study of identical twins. A single record per CDR3 protein comes from TCRdb applying MiXCR to the 5' RACE reads. Of around 450,000 distinct CDR3 sequences listed, approximately 15% are singletons. This same sample was also taken into another study, of yellow fever vaccine responses in identical twins.

Material: CD4+ T cells sorted from blood. Receptor source: a young woman in good health.

This clonotype was observed a few times. V is TRBV29-1 and J is TRBJ2-3, with unresolved D. Germline values: CDR1 SQVTM, CDR2 ANQGSEA. V shed 3 bases and J shed 4 bases, with 5 bases lying between them. The CDR3 is 11 amino acids. The DNA of the CDR3 is TGCAGCGTTGAGGCGGCAGATACGCAGTATTTT. Translated: CSVEAADTQYF.

This clonotype was seen more than once but under ten times. The chain links TRBV28 to TRBJ2-7, with 7 nucleotides matching TRBD2. This CDR3 is built from 13 residues. V lost 6 bases and J lost 4; bases outside the gene matches: 6. CDR1 MDHEN and CDR2 SYDVKM come from the germline V gene. DNA of the CDR3: TGTGCCAGCAGAGCGGGACGGAAGTACGAGCAGTACTTC. As protein: CASRAGRKYEQYF.

This clonotype was found a few times. The chain has TRBV5-1 and TRBJ2-3, with 7 positions matching TRBD2. Trimming at V came to 1 base and at J to 2 bases, leaving 4 bases not matched to a gene. This CDR3 is built from 15 residues. Germline V CDR1 and CDR2: SGHRS, YFSETQ. CDR3 loop: CASSLTAGFTDTQYF. In DNA, the CDR3 is TGCGCCAGCAGCTTGACAGCGGGATTCACAGATACGCAGTATTTT.

This clonotype was seen only a few times. V gene TRBV25-1 combines with J gene TRBJ1-1, with 8 bases aligning to TRBD1. The CDR3 sequence is 12 residues long. Losses at the gene ends were 1 base for V and 10 bases for J; bases not matched to a gene: 2. In germline, CDR1 is MGHDK, CDR2 SYGVNS. This CDR3 is CASSEWTGTAFF. The CDR3 bases are TGTGCCAGCAGTGAATGGACAGGGACAGCTTTCTTT. The whole variable domain, filled in from reference TRBV25-1 and TRBJ1-1, reads EADIYQTPRYLVIGTGKKITLECSQTMGHDKMYWYQQDPGMELHLIHYSYGVNSTEKGDLSSESTVSRIRTEHFPLTLESARPSHTSQYLCASSEWTGTAFFGQGTRLTVV.

V and J are TRBV28 and TRBJ2-5, with 7 bases fitting TRBD2. The junction had 7 bases not matched to a gene; V was cut back by 1 base and J by 5 bases. Germline CDR1 MDHEN, CDR2 SYDVKM. The CDR3 has 15 residues. The CDR3 sequence: CASSLSASGPETQYF. CDR3 nucleotide sequence: TGTGCCAGCAGTTTATCGGCTAGCGGTCCGGAGACCCAGTACTTC.

The CDR3 DNA sequence: TGTGCCAGCAGTTTAGAGCGCGCATCGGGGAAACAGTACTTC. It codes for CASSLERASGKQYF. This sequence joins TRBV27 and TRBJ2-7; maybe TRBD2 (5 bases). CDR3 size: 14 residues. V lost 2 bases, J lost 10 bases, and 18 bases lay in between. Germline-derived CDR1 and CDR2 are MNHEY and SMNVEV (reference sequence).

The chain couples TRBV5-1 to TRBJ2-5, with D maybe TRBD1 (5 bases). The CDR3 runs 13 residues. The V gene's germline CDR1 is SGHRS and CDR2 YFSETQ. The V end lost 5 bases, the J end lost 1 base, and 9 bases lay between the germline ends. In nucleotides, the CDR3 is TGCGCCAGCAGTCATCAGGGCCAAGAGACCCAGTACTTC. Protein: CASSHQGQETQYF.

The V gene is TRBV5-5, the J gene TRBJ2-1, with TRBD2 as a possible D gene (6 bases). The CDR3 contains 15 residues. CDR1 SGHKS and CDR2 YYEKEE come from the germline V gene (reference sequence). Trimming took 1 base from V and 4 from J, leaving 12 bases between them. The CDR3 DNA is TGTGCCAGCAGCTTGCAAGTTGGAGGGTACAATGAGCAGTTCTTC. The encoded protein is CASSLQVGGYNEQFF.

The chain uses TRBV7-2 and TRBJ2-3; TRBD2 aligns across 8 bases. CDR1 is SGHTA and CDR2 is FQGNSA in the germline V gene. There are 17 residues in the CDR3. Trimming at V came to 5 bases and at J to 2 bases, leaving 12 bases not matched to a gene. The CDR3 region is CASSHAVASGFTDTQYF. Here the CDR3 DNA reads TGTGCCAGCAGCCATGCGGTGGCTAGCGGGTTCACAGATACGCAGTATTTT. The variable domain in full, completed from reference TRBV7-2 and TRBJ2-3, reads GAGVSQSPSNKVTEKGKDVELRCDPISGHTALYWYRQSLGQGLEFLIYFQGNSAPDKSGLPSDRFSAERTGGSVSTLTIQRTQQEDSAVYLCASSHAVASGFTDTQYFGPGTRLTVL.

V and J are TRBV15 and TRBJ1-6; perhaps TRBD1 as D (5 bases). Trimming removed 5 bases from V and 10 bases from J, with 15 bases in between. The CDR3 is made up of 14 amino acids. Per the germline V gene, CDR1 is LNHNV and CDR2 is YYDKDF (reference sequence). As DNA, the CDR3 is TGTGCCACCAGCCAACAGGCTGACGACTCACCCCTCCACTTT. Amino acid sequence: CATSQQADDSPLHF.